This T cell receptor beta chain emerged from a study of blood T cell repertoires in COVID-19. Measured with immunoSEQ multiplex PCR; TCRdb has only the in-frame clones, and not every one. The table has some 170,000 clones, roughly 84% seen once. V trimming: 0 bases; J trimming: 6 bases; junction bases outside the gene matches: 6. The CDR3 consists of 14 residues. The germline gives CDR1 GTSNPN, CDR2 SVGIG (reference sequence). The clonotype comes from a man aged 35-49 years with acute or convalescent COVID-19. The source material was peripheral blood. This chain connects TRBV30 to TRBJ2-7, with 9 positions matching TRBD1. CDR3 coding DNA: TGTGCCTGGAGTGTTAACAGGGGGCCTCGCGAGCAGTACTTC. This codes for CAWSVNRGPREQYF.